This T cell receptor beta chain was observed in a study of blood T cell repertoires in COVID-19. Study-level information: Acute and convalescent COVID-19 specimens originated in the United States, Italy and Spain. The analysed material was cDNA or gDNA that came from T cells, B-cell-depleted T cells, or PBMCs.

Germline-derived CDR1 and CDR2 are DFQATT and SNEGSKA (reference sequence). The CDR3 runs to 12 residues. Trimming took 3 bases from V and 5 from J, leaving 10 bases between them. The recovered donors of Cohort 3 showed two negative PCRs, clearance, or symptom resolution. This table comes from immunoSEQ multiplex PCR, and its TCRdb copy is limited to in-frame clones, with some not included. The sample includes about 380,000 clones, around 89% of them seen just once. Sequencing input: PBMCs or T cells enriched from blood (not recorded which). The genes are TRBV20-1 and TRBJ1-2; D is ambiguous. The source is a woman between 18 and 30 years old who had recovered from COVID-19. CDR3 residues: CSASGGLYGYTF. CDR3 sequence (DNA): TGCAGTGCTAGTGGCGGATTATATGGCTACACCTTC.